The TCR beta chain under discussion was sequenced for a study of OX40 agonist ivuxolimab in advanced cancers. Broader study findings: It was also the case that some nonresponders had low normalized T-cell clonal expansion.

The method was immunoSEQ multiplex PCR; TCRdb's version includes in-frame clones alone and lacks a portion of them. The data show 76,000 or so clones, with roughly 85% seen just once and 0.61% held by the top ten. This clone showed up just a few times. The antigen remains unidentified. The sample contains more than one DNA sequence encoding this CDR3. The V end was cut by 5 bases, the J end by 2 bases, with 9 bases between. CDR1 SNHLY and CDR2 FYNNEI come from the germline V gene. This CDR3 spans 13 amino acids. The sequence came from an adult with an advanced solid tumor such as melanoma, head and neck, liver or kidney cancer. The V gene is TRBV2, the J gene TRBJ1-1, with D perhaps TRBD1 (6 bases). The material was CD4+ or CD8+ T cells sorted from blood, obtained in a trial of the OX40 agonist ivuxolimab. The CDR3, as DNA: TGTGCCAGCAGTCTACAGGGTAACACTGAAGCTTTCTTT. Translated, it gives CASSLQGNTEAFF.